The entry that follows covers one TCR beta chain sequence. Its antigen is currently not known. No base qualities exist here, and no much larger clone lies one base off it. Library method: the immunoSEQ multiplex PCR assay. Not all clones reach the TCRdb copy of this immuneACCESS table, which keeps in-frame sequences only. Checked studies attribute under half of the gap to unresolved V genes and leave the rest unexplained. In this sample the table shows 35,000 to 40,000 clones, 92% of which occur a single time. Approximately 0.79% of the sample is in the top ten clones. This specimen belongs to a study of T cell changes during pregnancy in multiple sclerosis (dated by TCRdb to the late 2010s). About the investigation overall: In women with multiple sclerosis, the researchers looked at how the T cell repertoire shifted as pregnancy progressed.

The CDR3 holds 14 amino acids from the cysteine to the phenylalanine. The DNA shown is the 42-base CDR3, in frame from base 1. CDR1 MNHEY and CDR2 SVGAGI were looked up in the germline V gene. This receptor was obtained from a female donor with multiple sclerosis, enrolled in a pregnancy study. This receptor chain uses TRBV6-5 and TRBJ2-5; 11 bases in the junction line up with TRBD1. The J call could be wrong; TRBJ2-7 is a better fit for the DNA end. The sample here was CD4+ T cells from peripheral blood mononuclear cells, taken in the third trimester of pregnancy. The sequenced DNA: TGTGCCAGCAGGCCGGACAGGGGGCTTGACGAGCAGTACTTC. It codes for CASRPDRGLDEQYF.